These 26 T cell receptor beta chains originate from one sample sequenced in a study of blood T cells in healthy people across ages (dated by TCRdb to about 2015). Preparation of the library involved 5' RACE. Reads for this sample came from an Illumina HiSeq 2500. A second roughly 7 to 11 cycle PCR used a sample-barcoded 5' primer and a J-beta primer mix. Starting from the raw public reads, TCRdb applied fastp trimming at Q25, assembled clones with MiXCR and retained in-frame beta chains. Merged by CDR3 protein, the rows form single entries marked with the most common genes and DNA. For this sample there are over a million distinct CDR3 sequences; around 43% appear just once. The leading ten clones occupy about 19% of the sample. The specimen sequenced was blood. The origin of the receptors is a woman aged 55-70 years in good health.

In the case of this clonotype: This sequence may be a read error, since a much larger clone differs from it by one base. This chain connects TRBV7-3 to TRBJ1-2, with D unclear. Germline values: CDR1 SGHTA, CDR2 FQGTGA. The CDR3 covers 11 residues. This CDR3 is CASSLSDGCTF. CDR3 DNA sequence: TGTGCCAGCAGCTTATCCGATGGCTGCACCTTC.

The genes are TRBV7-3 and TRBJ2-1; D might be TRBD1 or TRBD2, each matching 5 bases. V lost 4 bases, J lost 8 bases, and 18 bases lay in between. Germline lookup yields CDR1 SGHTA and CDR2 FQGTGA. The CDR3 has 15 residues. The CDR3 coding sequence is TGTGCCAGCAGCTCCGAGGGGACCGTCACGGATGAGCAGTTCTTC. This encodes CASSSEGTVTDEQFF. The variable domain in full, with the rest retrieved from reference TRBV7-3 and TRBJ2-1, is GAGVSQTPSNKVTEKGKYVELRCDPISGHTALYWYRQSLGQGPEFLIYFQGTGAADDSGLPNDRFFAVRPEGSVSTLKIQRTERGDSAVYLCASSSEGTVTDEQFFGPGTRLTVL.

This clonotype was found once. The chain is built from TRBV5-1 and TRBJ2-5, with TRBD1 matching 8 bases. Germline assignment: CDR1 SGHRS and CDR2 YFSETQ. This CDR3 spans 15 amino acids. J lost 5 bases, V lost 4 bases, and 10 bases had no gene match. CDR3 in amino acids: CASSRDAGGLETQYF. The CDR3 bases are TGCGCCAGCAGCCGAGACGCAGGGGGCTTGGAGACCCAGTACTTC.

This chain links TRBV20-1 with TRBJ2-1, with TRBD2 matching over 10 bases. Germline V lookup: CDR1 DFQATT, CDR2 SNEGSKA (reference sequence). V was pared by 0 bases and J by 6 bases, with 5 bases of the junction left unmatched. This CDR3 has 15 residues. CDR3 coding DNA: TGCAGTGCTAGAGATCCAGCGGGAGGGCTCAATGAGCAGTTCTTC. This codes for CSARDPAGGLNEQFF.

The genes are TRBV5-1 and TRBJ2-1; 12 bases are a match to TRBD2. Trimming cost V 3 bases and J 7 bases; bases outside gene matches: 11. The CDR3 sequence is 17 residues long. The germline CDR1 and CDR2 sequences are SGHRS and YFSETQ. The CDR3 here is CASSSRPTSGSANEQFF. The CDR3 region has the DNA TGCGCCAGCAGCTCCCGGCCGACTAGCGGGAGTGCTAATGAGCAGTTCTTC.

The chain employs TRBV6-5 and TRBJ1-1; the D gene is possibly TRBD1 (5 bases). Germline V gives CDR1 MNHEY, CDR2 SVGAGI. With 5 bases removed from V and 2 bases from J, the gap between germline ends came to 18 bases. CDR3 length equals 16 residues. The CDR3 reads CASSHGAGGGNTEAFF. CDR3 DNA: TGTGCCAGCAGTCACGGGGCAGGTGGGGGAAACACTGAAGCTTTCTTT.

This clonotype turned up a few times. The chain is built from TRBV19 and TRBJ1-2; D is uncertain. Germline-derived CDR1 and CDR2 are LNHDA and SQIVND (reference sequence). The V and J ends lost 3 bases and 4 bases respectively, with 18 bases between them. This CDR3 has 16 amino acids. The CDR3 region has the DNA TGTGCCAGTAGTATCGTGGGAGTCAGGCTCTTCTATGGCTACACCTTC. It encodes CASSIVGVRLFYGYTF.

The chain joins TRBV12-3 or TRBV12-4 to TRBJ2-1; no definite D call. Between the trimmed V and J ends, which lost 7 bases and 3 bases, there was a span of 7 bases. The CDR3 has 12 amino acids. CDR3 loop: CASNRFYNEQFF. CDR3 DNA sequence: TGTGCCAGCAACCGATTCTACAATGAGCAGTTCTTC.

The chain links TRBV6-1 to TRBJ1-2, with D unresolved. Germline V gene sequence: CDR1 MNHNS, CDR2 SASEGT. CDR3 length: 16 amino acids. Trimming removed 0 bases from V and 4 bases from J, with 15 bases in between. The CDR3 DNA reads TGTGCCAGCAGTGAAGCGCTTAGGGCAAGCCCCTATGGCTACACCTTC. It specifies CASSEALRASPYGYTF.

In its sample, this clonotype was seen a few times. This chain links TRBV5-1 with TRBJ1-2, with 7 positions matching TRBD1. V was pared by 4 bases and J by 4 bases, with 7 bases of the junction left unmatched. This CDR3 comprises 14 residues. Germline-derived CDR1 and CDR2 are SGHRS and YFSETQ. The CDR3 coding sequence is TGCGCCAGCAGCCTGAACGACAGGGTCTATGGCTACACCTTC. This sequence encodes CASSLNDRVYGYTF.

This clonotype turned up a few times. J is TRBJ2-1 and V is TRBV7-9; D is possibly TRBD1 or TRBD2 (5 bases each). Trimming removed 1 base at V and 9 bases at J, with 22 bases between. The CDR3 runs to 17 residues. Per the germline V gene, CDR1 is SEHNR and CDR2 is FQNEAQ (reference sequence). The CDR3 spells CASSLGGLRDPGGEQFF. The DNA for the CDR3 is TGTGCCAGCAGCTTAGGGGGCCTCCGGGACCCCGGAGGTGAGCAGTTCTTC.

DNA of the CDR3: TGTGCCAGCAGCTCGCACAGGGTCACCGGGGAGCTGTTTTTT. Translation: CASSSHRVTGELFF. The chain links TRBV11-3 to TRBJ2-2; tentative D call: TRBD1 (6 bases). The CDR3 has 14 amino acids. The V gene's germline CDR1 is SGHNT and CDR2 YENEEA. V was trimmed by 4 bases and J by 4 bases, leaving 10 bases between them.

The genes are TRBV3-1 and TRBJ2-7, with a tentative D call TRBD2 (5 bases). Trimming cost V 4 bases and J 2 bases, with 15 bases left between them. CDR1 is LGHDT, CDR2 YNNKEL, per germline (reference sequence). The CDR3 spans 15 residues. The CDR3 protein is CASSRGRAATYEQYF. CDR3 nucleotide sequence: TGTGCCAGCAGCCGCGGACGAGCGGCTACCTACGAGCAGTACTTC.

V gene TRBV12-3 or TRBV12-4 combines with J gene TRBJ2-5; D is uncertain. With 2 bases removed from V and 12 bases from J, the gap between germline ends came to 19 bases. The CDR3 length is 14 residues. The CDR3 nucleotides read TGTGCCAGCAGTTTAAGACGGAGTTACAATGAGGAGTACTTC. Amino acids: CASSLRRSYNEEYF.

The chain employs TRBV2 and TRBJ2-7, with D unresolved. V was clipped by 6 bases and J by 3 bases, with 15 bases between them. CDR1 is SNHLY and CDR2 is FYNNEI in the germline V gene. The CDR3 runs to 14 residues. CDR3 sequence: CASRPPPFGYEQYF. The CDR3 DNA reads TGTGCCAGCAGGCCCCCCCCGTTTGGCTACGAGCAGTACTTC.

This clonotype appeared a single time. The V call is TRBV14, the J call TRBJ2-5; TRBD2 matches 10 bases. The end of the DNA aligns better with TRBJ2-7, so the J call may be wrong. There are 15 residues in the CDR3. Germline lookup yields CDR1 SGHDN and CDR2 FVKESK. The CDR3 DNA follows: TGTGCCAGCAGCCAATATAGCGGGAGGTCCTACGAGCAGTACTTC. As protein: CASSQYSGRSYEQYF.

The V and J genes are TRBV4-2 and TRBJ2-7; 7 bases are shared with TRBD2. CDR1 is LGHNA, CDR2 YNFKEQ, per germline. V shed 0 bases and J 7 bases; nucleotides not matched to a gene: 12. The CDR3 loop spans 16 amino acids. The CDR3 sequence is CASSQDGGINYNEQYF. In DNA form, the CDR3 reads TGTGCCAGCAGCCAAGACGGGGGGATCAACTACAATGAGCAGTACTTC.

This clonotype appeared a few times. V usage is TRBV28 and J usage is TRBJ2-4; D not resolved. Per the germline V gene, CDR1 is MDHEN and CDR2 is SYDVKM. CDR3 size: 14 residues. Trimming left V 4 bases short and J 13 bases short, with 20 bases between. The CDR3 sequence: CASSSPAGVGEQYF. The CDR3 DNA is TGTGCCAGCAGTTCCCCCGCCGGAGTCGGAGAGCAGTACTTC.

The rearrangement joins TRBV24-1 to TRBJ2-1; TRBD2 aligns across 8 bases. Per the germline V gene, CDR1 is KGHDR and CDR2 is SFDVKD. CDR3 length: 16 amino acids. Trimming took 5 bases from V and 1 from J; bases not matched to a gene: 6. The CDR3 coding sequence is TGTGCCACCAGTGGGGTGACTAGCGCATCCTACAATGAGCAGTTCTTC. It encodes CATSGVTSASYNEQFF.

The chain links TRBV9 to TRBJ2-4; D not certain. Germline CDR1 reads SGDLS; CDR2 reads YYNGEE. Trimming cost V 5 bases and J 0 bases, with 12 bases left between them. This CDR3 has 15 residues. The DNA of the CDR3 is TGTGCCAGCAGTTCCCGACGTCTAGCCAAAAACATTCAGTACTTC. Protein product: CASSSRRLAKNIQYF.

A note on this clonotype: One end of the junction varies from germline; a read error may be responsible. The CDR3 here is CATSESGPKNIQYF. CDR3 nucleotides: TGTGCCACCAGTGAGTCGGGCCCCAAAAACATTCAGTACTTC. V and J are TRBV10-3 and TRBJ2-4; D is uncertain. Germline V gene lookup returns CDR1 ENHRY and CDR2 SYGVKD. This CDR3 has 14 amino acids.

The chain has TRBV24-1 and TRBJ2-5, with 7 bases identical to TRBD1. The CDR3 contains 15 residues. Trimming cost V 4 bases and J 3 bases; bases outside gene matches: 7. Germline values: CDR1 KGHDR, CDR2 SFDVKD. The CDR3 bases are TGTGCCACCAGTGACCCGGCGACAGGGAAAGAGACCCAGTACTTC. As protein: CATSDPATGKETQYF.

V usage is TRBV27 and J usage is TRBJ2-1; D perhaps matches TRBD1 (5 bases). The length of the CDR3 is 13 residues. Germline V gene sequence: CDR1 MNHEY, CDR2 SMNVEV (reference sequence). V gave up 8 bases and J gave up 2 bases, with 10 bases separating them. CDR3 sequence reads: CASQDRTYNEQFF. The CDR3 DNA sequence: TGTGCCAGCCAAGACAGAACCTACAATGAGCAGTTCTTC.

This clonotype has only one observation. The chain has TRBV7-6 and TRBJ1-6, with D perhaps TRBD1 (5 bases). CDR3 length: 17 residues. In germline, CDR1 is SGHVS, CDR2 FNYEAQ. Trimming left V 1 base short and J 0 bases short, with 10 bases between. CDR3 DNA: TGTGCCAGCAGCTTAGACCAGGGTGGCTCCTATAATTCACCCCTCCACTTT. Protein product: CASSLDQGGSYNSPLHF.

The V gene is TRBV28, the J gene TRBJ2-1, with 11 nucleotides matching TRBD2. The germline V gene encodes CDR1 MDHEN and CDR2 SYDVKM. The CDR3 contains 15 residues. With V trimmed by 3 bases and J by 6 bases, 4 bases remained unmatched. The CDR3 region is CASSLRGLAANEQFF. In DNA form, the CDR3 reads TGTGCCAGCAGTTTGAGGGGACTAGCGGCCAATGAGCAGTTCTTC.

The sample holds a few counts of this clonotype. The J gene is TRBJ2-5, the V gene TRBV24-1; possibly TRBD1 for D (6 bases). With 4 bases removed from V and 3 bases from J, the gap between germline ends came to 8 bases. The CDR3 totals 13 residues. CDR1 KGHDR and CDR2 SFDVKD come from the germline V gene. CDR3 nucleotides: TGTGCCACCAGTGACCACAGGGAAGAGACCCAGTACTTC. Amino acids: CATSDHREETQYF.